One sample yielded the 20 T cell receptor beta chains listed below, sequenced in a study of human T cells and chemical hapten exposure. TCRdb ran MiXCR on the RACE reads and lists one entry per CDR3 protein. The table lists tens of thousands of distinct CDR3 sequences, 32% of them singletons, with about 9% in the top ten. As to time point: patch test 1, 2 weeks after DPC sensitization. The treatment denotes: therapeutic diphenylcyclopropenone sensitization with weekly scalp DPC. Material: whole blood, obtained in connection with sensitization to the hapten diphenylcyclopropenone (DPC). The receptor set was obtained from a man aged 40-55 years with alopecia areata. Some clones in this sample may be carry-over from other donors' samples.

V and J are TRBV11-2 and TRBJ2-1; 9 bases line up with TRBD2. V was clipped by 5 bases and J by 9 bases; unmatched bases: 11. Germline-derived CDR1 and CDR2 are SGHAT and FQNNGV. This CDR3 is built from 15 residues. In nucleotides, the CDR3 is TGTGCCAGCAGCGTCGGGACTAGCCGGGGGCCTGAGCAGTTCTTC. Its translation is CASSVGTSRGPEQFF.

The rearrangement links TRBV12-3 or TRBV12-4 to TRBJ2-1, with TRBD2 identical over 8 bases. J was trimmed by 6 bases and V by 2 bases; bases with no gene match: 6. This CDR3 comprises 15 residues. In DNA, the CDR3 is TGTGCCAGCAGTTTATTACTAGCGGCCCCCAATGAGCAGTTCTTC. As protein: CASSLLLAAPNEQFF.

This rearrangement joins TRBV11-2 to TRBJ1-2, with 7 bases that match TRBD1. Germline V lookup: CDR1 SGHAT, CDR2 FQNNGV. With 1 base clipped from V and 4 bases from J, the junction kept 6 bases outside the gene matches. This CDR3 is 15 amino acids long. The CDR3 coding sequence is TGTGCCAGCAGCTTAGGGGGGACAGAATTCTATGGCTACACCTTC. This sequence encodes CASSLGGTEFYGYTF.

The count of this clonotype is one. The chain couples TRBV2 to TRBJ2-1; 8 bases align to TRBD1. V lost 7 bases and J lost 3; bases outside the gene matches: 11. The CDR3 runs 16 residues. The germline CDR1 and CDR2 sequences are SNHLY and FYNNEI. CDR3 protein: CASKGPGTGDYNEQFF. The CDR3 bases are TGTGCCAGCAAAGGACCCGGGACAGGAGACTACAATGAGCAGTTCTTC.

The V and J genes are TRBV7-2 and TRBJ1-1; D call uncertain. The germline V gene encodes CDR1 SGHTA and CDR2 FQGNSA. This CDR3 comprises 15 residues. The V end was cut by 2 bases, the J end by 3 bases, with 13 bases between. CDR3 protein: CASSLPAGLYTEAFF. The CDR3 DNA sequence: TGTGCCAGCAGCTTACCTGCAGGCCTTTACACTGAAGCTTTCTTT. The complete variable domain, with remaining parts taken from reference TRBV7-2 and TRBJ1-1, reads GAGVSQSPSNKVTEKGKDVELRCDPISGHTALYWYRQSLGQGLEFLIYFQGNSAPDKSGLPSDRFSAERTGGSVSTLTIQRTQQEDSAVYLCASSLPAGLYTEAFFGQGTRLTVV.

This clonotype was seen only once. The gene calls are TRBV18 and TRBJ1-5; 8 bases are a match to TRBD1. The CDR3 sequence is 14 residues long. Germline lookup yields CDR1 KGHSH and CDR2 LQKENI. J lost 4 bases, V lost 5 bases, and 4 bases had no gene match. The CDR3: CASSYQGANQPQHF. For the CDR3, the DNA is TGTGCCAGCTCATACCAGGGGGCGAATCAGCCCCAGCATTTT.

This clonotype appeared a single time. The chain uses TRBV20-1 and TRBJ2-7; D may be TRBD1 (5 bases). V shed 3 bases and J shed 4 bases, with 16 bases lying between them. The length of the CDR3 is 14 residues. Germline V lookup: CDR1 DFQATT, CDR2 SNEGSKA (reference sequence). CDR3 DNA sequence: TGCAGTGCTAGCGGAGACAGTTCGCCTTACGAGCAGTACTTC. Its translation: CSASGDSSPYEQYF.

The chain has TRBV27 and TRBJ2-1; D is tentatively TRBD1 or TRBD2 (5 bases each). Germline loops: CDR1 MNHEY, CDR2 SMNVEV (reference sequence). The CDR3 contains 11 residues. Trimming left V 4 bases short and J 10 bases short, with 8 bases between. The chain's CDR3 is CASSWGYEQFF. Written as DNA, the CDR3 is TGTGCCAGCAGTTGGGGGTACGAGCAGTTCTTC.

The chain links TRBV9 to TRBJ1-1; tentatively, D is TRBD1 (6 bases). The V end lost 4 bases, the J end lost 0 bases, and 10 bases lay between the germline ends. CDR1 and CDR2 from the germline V gene are SGDLS and YYNGEE. This CDR3 has 14 amino acids. For the CDR3, the DNA is TGTGCCAGCAGCCCAGGGGTCCTGAACACTGAAGCTTTCTTT. This encodes CASSPGVLNTEAFF.

This clonotype was seen a few times. This chain's CDR3 is CASSPRGTSSYNEQFF. The CDR3 DNA reads TGTGCCAGCTCACCACGCGGGACGAGCTCCTACAATGAGCAGTTCTTC. This chain links TRBV18 with TRBJ2-1; possible D gene TRBD2, 6 bases. The CDR3 contains 16 residues. Germline lookup yields CDR1 KGHSH and CDR2 LQKENI. Trimming pared 1 base from V and 0 bases from J, leaving 10 bases between.

This clonotype has only a few counts. The chain's CDR3 is CASSLVGGGSQPQHF. CDR3 coding DNA: TGCGCCAGCAGCTTGGTCGGGGGAGGAAGTCAGCCCCAGCATTTT. V usage is TRBV5-1 and J usage is TRBJ1-5, with D possibly being TRBD1 (5 bases). V lost 0 bases to trimming and J lost 6 bases, with 13 bases between them. CDR1 is SGHRS and CDR2 is YFSETQ in the germline V gene. The CDR3 extends over 15 amino acids.

The genes are TRBV7-3 and TRBJ2-5; D perhaps matches TRBD2 (5 bases). From germline, CDR1 is SGHTA and CDR2 FQGTGA. V was cut by 4 bases and J by 5 bases, with 11 bases left in between. The CDR3 loop spans 13 amino acids. CDR3 nucleotide sequence: TGTGCCAGCAGCTGGAAGGGCGGGGAGACCCAGTACTTC. It yields the protein CASSWKGGETQYF.

This clonotype came up a few times. The chain couples TRBV5-6 to TRBJ2-7; D is ambiguous. Trimming stripped 1 base from V and 0 bases from J, with 11 bases between. This CDR3 spans 15 amino acids. The V gene's germline CDR1 is SGHDT and CDR2 YYEEEE. The CDR3: CASSLPQASSYEQYF. In DNA form, the CDR3 reads TGTGCCAGCAGCTTGCCCCAGGCTAGCTCCTACGAGCAGTACTTC.

The chain carries TRBV20-1 and TRBJ2-5, with D unresolved. The CDR3 extends over 12 amino acids. Germline lookup yields CDR1 DFQATT and CDR2 SNEGSKA (reference sequence). V lost 3 bases and J lost 5, with 10 bases in between. The CDR3 DNA is TGCAGTGCTAGCGGCCGGGCCGAGACCCAGTACTTC. As protein: CSASGRAETQYF.

This clonotype was observed a handful of times. The chain links TRBV2 to TRBJ2-7; D assignment may be TRBD1 or TRBD2 (7 bases each). In germline, CDR1 is SNHLY, CDR2 FYNNEI. The CDR3 consists of 14 residues. Trimming shortened V by 8 bases and J by 4 bases, and 18 bases separated the two germline ends. The CDR3 DNA is TGTGCCAGCGGTATCGGCAGGGGGGGTTACGAGCAGTACTTC. Protein product: CASGIGRGGYEQYF.

This clonotype was observed once. The rearrangement uses TRBV12-3 or TRBV12-4 and TRBJ2-7; D possibly matches TRBD1 or TRBD2 (6 bases each). This CDR3 has 15 amino acids. Trimming removed 5 bases at V and 4 bases at J, with 18 bases between. This CDR3 is CASSPGGTQRYEQYF. CDR3 bases: TGTGCCAGCAGTCCCGGGGGCACCCAGCGTTACGAGCAGTACTTC.

This clonotype was seen more than once but under ten times. The rearrangement joins TRBV29-1 to TRBJ2-1; 7 bases map to TRBD1. The J segment lost 6 bases and the V segment lost 7 bases, leaving 6 bases of the junction unmatched. Germline CDR1 is SQVTM and CDR2 is ANQGSEA. This CDR3 has 12 residues. The CDR3 is CSARQGLNEQFF. DNA for the CDR3: TGCAGCGCTAGACAGGGTCTCAATGAGCAGTTCTTC.

This clonotype was seen a few times. This chain links TRBV5-5 with TRBJ2-3; D might be TRBD1 or TRBD2, each matching 5 bases. V gave up 3 bases and J gave up 3 bases, with 14 bases separating them. This CDR3 spans 15 amino acids. The germline gives CDR1 SGHKS, CDR2 YYEKEE (reference sequence). Here the CDR3 DNA reads TGTGCCAGCAGCTCAGAACCGGGACCGACAGATACGCAGTATTTT. As protein: CASSSEPGPTDTQYF.

This clonotype was seen more than once but under ten times. J is TRBJ2-3 and V is TRBV9; TRBD1 agrees at 9 bases. In germline, CDR1 is SGDLS, CDR2 YYNGEE. This CDR3 region has 17 residues. V dropped 0 bases and J dropped 3; count of bases not matched to a gene: 8. The CDR3 DNA reads as TGTGCCAGCAGCGTAGACAGGGGGCCAGAGGAAACAGATACGCAGTATTTT. Translated, it gives CASSVDRGPEETDTQYF.

V gene TRBV29-1 combines with J gene TRBJ2-7, with D unresolved. This CDR3 is built from 11 residues. CDR1 is SQVTM and CDR2 is ANQGSEA in the germline V gene. The V end lost 4 bases, the J end lost 2 bases, and 6 bases lay between the germline ends. The CDR3 region has the DNA TGCAGCGTTGGACCGGCCTACGAGCAGTACTTC. Its translation is CSVGPAYEQYF.